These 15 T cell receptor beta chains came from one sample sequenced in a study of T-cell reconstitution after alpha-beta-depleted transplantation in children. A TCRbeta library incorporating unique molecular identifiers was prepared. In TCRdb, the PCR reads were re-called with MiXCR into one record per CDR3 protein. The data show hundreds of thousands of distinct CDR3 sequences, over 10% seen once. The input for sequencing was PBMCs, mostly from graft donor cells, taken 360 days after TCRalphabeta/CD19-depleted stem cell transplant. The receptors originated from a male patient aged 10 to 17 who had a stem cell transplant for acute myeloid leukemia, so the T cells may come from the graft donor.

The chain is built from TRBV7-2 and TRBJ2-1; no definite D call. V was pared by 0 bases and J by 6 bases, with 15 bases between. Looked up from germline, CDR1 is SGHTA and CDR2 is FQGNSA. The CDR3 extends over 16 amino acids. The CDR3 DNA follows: TGTGCCAGCAGCTTAGCGGGTCCCCGGCCTGGCAATGAGCAGTTCTTC. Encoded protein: CASSLAGPRPGNEQFF.

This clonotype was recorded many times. CDR3 nucleotide sequence: TGTGCCATCACGGGGCTAGCGGGAGTCGGTTACAATGAGCAGTTCTTC. This translates into CAITGLAGVGYNEQFF. The chain has TRBV10-3 and TRBJ2-1, with 10 bases aligning to TRBD2. CDR3 length: 16 residues. From germline, CDR1 is ENHRY and CDR2 SYGVKD. V was pared by 7 bases and J by 4 bases, with 10 bases of the junction left unmatched.

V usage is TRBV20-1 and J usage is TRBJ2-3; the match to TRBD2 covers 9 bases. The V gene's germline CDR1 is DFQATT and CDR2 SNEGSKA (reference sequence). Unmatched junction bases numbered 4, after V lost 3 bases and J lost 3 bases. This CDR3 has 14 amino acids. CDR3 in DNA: TGCAGTGCTAGTACGCGGGAGGGTACAGATACGCAGTATTTT. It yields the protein CSASTREGTDTQYF.

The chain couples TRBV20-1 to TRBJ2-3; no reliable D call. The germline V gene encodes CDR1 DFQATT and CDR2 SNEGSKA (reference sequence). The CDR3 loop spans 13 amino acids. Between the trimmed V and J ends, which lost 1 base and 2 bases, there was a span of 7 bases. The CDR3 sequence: CSARVRATDTQYF. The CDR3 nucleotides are TGCAGTGCTAGAGTTCGGGCCACAGATACGCAGTATTTT.

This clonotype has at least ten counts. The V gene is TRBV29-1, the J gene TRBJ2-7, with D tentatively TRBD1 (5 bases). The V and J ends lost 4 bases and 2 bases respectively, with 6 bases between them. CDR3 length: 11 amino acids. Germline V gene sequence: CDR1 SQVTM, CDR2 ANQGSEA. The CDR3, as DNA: TGCAGCGTTGCAGGGACCTACGAGCAGTACTTC. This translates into CSVAGTYEQYF.

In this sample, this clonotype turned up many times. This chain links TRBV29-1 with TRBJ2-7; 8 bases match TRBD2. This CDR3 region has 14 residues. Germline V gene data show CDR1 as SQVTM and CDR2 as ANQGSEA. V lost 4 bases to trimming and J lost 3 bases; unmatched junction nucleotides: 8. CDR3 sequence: CSVGGGGQFYEQYF. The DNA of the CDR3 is TGCAGCGTTGGGGGCGGGGGGCAGTTCTACGAGCAGTACTTC.

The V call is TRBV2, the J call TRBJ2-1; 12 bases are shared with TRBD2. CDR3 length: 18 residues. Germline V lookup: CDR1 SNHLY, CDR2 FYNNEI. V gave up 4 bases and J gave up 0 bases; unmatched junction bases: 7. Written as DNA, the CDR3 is TGTGCCAGCAGTGGGGCTAGCGGGAGGGTTAGCTCCTACAATGAGCAGTTCTTC. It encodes CASSGASGRVSSYNEQFF.

CDR3 residues: CASSFYGGRAVGELFF. CDR3 bases: TGTGCCAGCAGTTTTTATGGCGGGAGGGCCGTCGGGGAGCTGTTTTTT. V usage is TRBV12-3 or TRBV12-4 and J usage is TRBJ2-2; TRBD2 matches at 9 bases. J lost 7 bases, V lost 3 bases, and 9 bases had no gene match. The CDR3 runs 16 residues.

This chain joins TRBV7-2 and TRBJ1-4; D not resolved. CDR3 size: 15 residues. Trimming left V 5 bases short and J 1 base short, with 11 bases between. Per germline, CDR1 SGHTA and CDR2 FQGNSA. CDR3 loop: CASSPKAGTNEKLFF. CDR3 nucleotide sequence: TGTGCCAGCAGCCCTAAGGCAGGAACTAATGAAAAACTGTTTTTT.

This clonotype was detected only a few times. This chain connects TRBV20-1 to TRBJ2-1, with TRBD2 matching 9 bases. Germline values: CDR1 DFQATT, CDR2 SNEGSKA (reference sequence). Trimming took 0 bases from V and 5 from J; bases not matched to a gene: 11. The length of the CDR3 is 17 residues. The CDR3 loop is CSARDIKGLAGNNEQFF. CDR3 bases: TGCAGTGCTAGAGATATTAAGGGGCTAGCGGGAAACAATGAGCAGTTCTTC.

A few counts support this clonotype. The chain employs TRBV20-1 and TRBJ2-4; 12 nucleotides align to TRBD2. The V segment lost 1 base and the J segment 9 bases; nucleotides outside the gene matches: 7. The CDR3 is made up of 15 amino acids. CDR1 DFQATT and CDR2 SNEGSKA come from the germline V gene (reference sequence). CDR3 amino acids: CSARVLAGGPVIQYF. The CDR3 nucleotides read TGCAGTGCTAGAGTCCTAGCGGGAGGGCCTGTCATTCAGTACTTC.

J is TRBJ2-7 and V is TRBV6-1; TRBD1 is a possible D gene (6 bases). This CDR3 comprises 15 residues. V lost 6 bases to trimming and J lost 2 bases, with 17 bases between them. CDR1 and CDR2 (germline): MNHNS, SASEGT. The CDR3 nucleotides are TGTGCCAGCAGAACCAACAATGGACAGCCCTACGAGCAGTACTTC. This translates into CASRTNNGQPYEQYF.

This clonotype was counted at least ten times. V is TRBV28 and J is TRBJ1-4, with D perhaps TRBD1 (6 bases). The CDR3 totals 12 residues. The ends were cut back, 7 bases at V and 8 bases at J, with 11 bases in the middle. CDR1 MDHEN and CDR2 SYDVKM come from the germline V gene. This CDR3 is CASTPRGEKLFF. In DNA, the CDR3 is TGTGCCAGCACACCGAGGGGGGAAAAACTGTTTTTT.

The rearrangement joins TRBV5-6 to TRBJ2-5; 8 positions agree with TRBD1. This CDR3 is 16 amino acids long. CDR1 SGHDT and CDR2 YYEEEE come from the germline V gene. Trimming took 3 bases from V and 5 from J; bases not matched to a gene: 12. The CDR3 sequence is CASSWETGALGETQYF. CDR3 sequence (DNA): TGTGCCAGCAGCTGGGAGACAGGGGCCCTAGGGGAGACCCAGTACTTC.

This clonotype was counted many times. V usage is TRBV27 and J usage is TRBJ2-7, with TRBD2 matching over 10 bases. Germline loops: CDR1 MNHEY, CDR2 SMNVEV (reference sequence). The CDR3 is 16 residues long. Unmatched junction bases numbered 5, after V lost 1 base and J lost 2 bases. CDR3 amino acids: CASSLLAGGPTYEQYF. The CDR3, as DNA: TGTGCCAGCAGTTTATTAGCGGGAGGTCCCACCTACGAGCAGTACTTC.